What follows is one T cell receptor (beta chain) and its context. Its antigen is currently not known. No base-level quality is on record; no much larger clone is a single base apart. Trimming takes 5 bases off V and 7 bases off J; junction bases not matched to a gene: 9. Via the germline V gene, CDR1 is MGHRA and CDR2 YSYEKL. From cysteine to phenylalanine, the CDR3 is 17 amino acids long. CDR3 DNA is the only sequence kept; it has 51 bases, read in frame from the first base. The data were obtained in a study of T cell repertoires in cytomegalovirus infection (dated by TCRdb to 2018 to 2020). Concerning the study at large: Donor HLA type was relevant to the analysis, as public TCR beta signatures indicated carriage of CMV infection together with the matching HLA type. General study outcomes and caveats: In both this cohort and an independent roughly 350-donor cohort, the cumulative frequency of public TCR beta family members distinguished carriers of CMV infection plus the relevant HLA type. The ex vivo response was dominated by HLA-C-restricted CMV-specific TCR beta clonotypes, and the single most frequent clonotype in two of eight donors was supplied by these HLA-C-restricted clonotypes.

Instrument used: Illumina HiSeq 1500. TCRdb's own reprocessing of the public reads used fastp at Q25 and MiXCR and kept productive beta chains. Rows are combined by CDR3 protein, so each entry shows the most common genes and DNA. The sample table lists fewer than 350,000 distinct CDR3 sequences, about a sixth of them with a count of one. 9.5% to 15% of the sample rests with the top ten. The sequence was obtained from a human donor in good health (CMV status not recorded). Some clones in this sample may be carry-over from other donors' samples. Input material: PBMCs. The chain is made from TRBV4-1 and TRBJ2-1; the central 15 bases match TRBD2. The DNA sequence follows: TGCGCCAGCAGCACTAGGACTAGCGGGGGGGCTAGGAATGAGCAGTTCTTC. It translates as CASSTRTSGGARNEQFF.